The 6 T cell receptor beta chains below all came from one sample that was sequenced in a study of T cells in Graves' hyperthyroidism and ophthalmopathy (dated by TCRdb to 2018 to 2020). Library preparation used multiplex PCR. The sequencing machine was an Illumina HiSeq 2000. The TCR beta CDR3 regions were amplified from the RNA transcripts. For the first round of RT-PCR on the TCR CDR3, the HTBI primer set was used together with the Qiagen OneStep RT-PCR kit. TCRdb redid the processing of the public reads, applying fastp at Q25 and MiXCR, and retained in-frame beta chains. Records with the same CDR3 protein are collapsed into one entry carrying the most frequent genes and DNA. Present in this sample are approximately 210,000 distinct CDR3 sequences, over 15% of which were seen just once. Together, the top ten hold under 65% of the sample. Material: blood. These receptors all come from a man aged 45-65 years with Graves' hyperthyroidism.

This clonotype was recorded at least ten times. V and J are TRBV28 and TRBJ1-5; TRBD1 matches at 9 bases. This CDR3 region has 17 residues. Trimming at V came to 4 bases and at J to 3 bases, leaving 10 bases not matched to a gene. Germline V gives CDR1 MDHEN, CDR2 SYDVKM. CDR3 loop: CASSSPPTGGVNQPQHF. DNA for the CDR3: TGTGCCAGCAGTTCCCCCCCGACAGGGGGTGTCAATCAGCCCCAGCATTTT.

This clonotype was recorded at least ten times. This rearrangement joins TRBV7-8 to TRBJ2-3, with TRBD2 matching 12 bases. The CDR3 consists of 18 residues. Germline trimming cut 5 bases from V and 6 bases from J; bases unmatched to any gene: 15. Germline assignment: CDR1 SGHVS and CDR2 FQNEAQ. The CDR3 DNA reads as TGTGCCAGCAGCCCCGGGCGGCTAGCGGGAGGGCCAAGGGATACGCAGTATTTT. It yields the protein CASSPGRLAGGPRDTQYF.

This clonotype was seen at least ten times. The chain combines TRBV11-2 with TRBJ2-7; D is possibly TRBD1 (6 bases). CDR1 is SGHAT, CDR2 FQNNGV, per germline. The CDR3 is 19 residues long. The V and J ends lost 5 bases and 2 bases respectively, with 28 bases between them. The DNA of the CDR3 is TGTGCCAGCAGCCCGAAACCTCCTTTCACCCAGGACAGAGCCTACGAGCAGTACTTC. Its protein product is CASSPKPPFTQDRAYEQYF.

This clonotype was counted at least ten times. The V gene is TRBV11-3, the J gene TRBJ2-3; perhaps TRBD2 as D (6 bases). Trimming left V 1 base short and J 6 bases short, with 14 bases between. Germline values: CDR1 SGHNT, CDR2 YENEEA. The CDR3 totals 15 residues. As DNA, the CDR3 is TGTGCCAGCAGCTTAGCCCCCGGGGGACGGGATACGCAGTATTTT. It codes for CASSLAPGGRDTQYF. Looking up the rest from reference TRBV11-3 and TRBJ2-3 gives the full variable domain: EAGVVQSPRYKIIEKKQPVAFWCNPISGHNTLYWYLQNLGQGPELLIRYENEEAVDDSQLPKDRFSAERLKGVDSTLKIQPAELGDSAVYLCASSLAPGGRDTQYFGPGTRLTVL.

This clonotype was counted between two and nine times. The V and J genes are TRBV10-3 and TRBJ1-6; D perhaps matches TRBD1 (5 bases). This CDR3 contains 13 residues. Trimming cost V 10 bases and J 7 bases, with 14 bases left between them. Germline V gene data show CDR1 as ENHRY and CDR2 as SYGVKD. Written as DNA, the CDR3 is TGTGCCAACCCTGGACATCAAAATTCACCCCTCCACTTT. Protein product: CANPGHQNSPLHF.

In this sample, this clonotype turned up many times. The V call is TRBV11-2, the J call TRBJ1-1; 9 bases line up with TRBD1. Trimming cost V 5 bases and J 1 base; bases outside gene matches: 2. This CDR3 contains 14 residues. Germline lookup yields CDR1 SGHAT and CDR2 FQNNGV. CDR3 residues: CASSDRGTNTEAFF. DNA of the CDR3: TGTGCCAGCAGCGACAGGGGGACGAACACTGAAGCTTTCTTT.